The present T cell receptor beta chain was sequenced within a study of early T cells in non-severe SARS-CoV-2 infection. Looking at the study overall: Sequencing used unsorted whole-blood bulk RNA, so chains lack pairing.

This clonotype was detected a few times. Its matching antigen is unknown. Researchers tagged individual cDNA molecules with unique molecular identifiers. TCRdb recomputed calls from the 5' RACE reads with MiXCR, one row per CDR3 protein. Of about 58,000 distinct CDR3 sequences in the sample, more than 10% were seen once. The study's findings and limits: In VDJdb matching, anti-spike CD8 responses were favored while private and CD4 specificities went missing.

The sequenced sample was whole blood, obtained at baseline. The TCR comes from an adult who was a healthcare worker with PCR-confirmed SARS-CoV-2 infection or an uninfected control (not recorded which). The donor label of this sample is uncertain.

CDR3 region: CASKRTDNSPLHF. The CDR3 DNA sequence: TGCGCCAGCAAGAGGACAGATAATTCACCCCTCCACTTT. The gene calls are TRBV5-1 and TRBJ1-6, with D tentatively TRBD1 (6 bases). CDR1 SGHRS and CDR2 YFSETQ come from the germline V gene. Trimming removed 6 bases from V and 5 bases from J, with 9 bases in between. This CDR3 has 13 residues.